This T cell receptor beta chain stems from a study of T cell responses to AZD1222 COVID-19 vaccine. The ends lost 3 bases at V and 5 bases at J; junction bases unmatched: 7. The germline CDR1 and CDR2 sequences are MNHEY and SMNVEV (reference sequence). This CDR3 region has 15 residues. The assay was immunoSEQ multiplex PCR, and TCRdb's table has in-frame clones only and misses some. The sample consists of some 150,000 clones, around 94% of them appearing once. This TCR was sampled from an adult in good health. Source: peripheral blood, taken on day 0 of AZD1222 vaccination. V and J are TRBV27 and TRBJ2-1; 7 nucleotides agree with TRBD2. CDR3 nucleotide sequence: TGTGCCAGCAGTTTTATGAGCGGGACCCACAATGAGCAGTTCTTC. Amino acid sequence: CASSFMSGTHNEQFF.